These T cell receptor beta chains were read from a single sample in a study of CD8 T cells in Susac syndrome. One entry per CDR3 protein results from TCRdb running MiXCR on the immunoSEQ multiplex PCR reads. The repertoire includes approximately 140,000 distinct CDR3 sequences, around 86% of them detected once, and around 0.51% sits in the top ten. The specimen was CD8+ T cells from PBMCs. All receptors come from a human donor with multiple sclerosis. Both conserved end residues are part of each CDR3. The D gene is left open where the match is weak. Clone size is given for some rows only: seen once, a few or many times, or a class if the clone is expanded.

>-|-|TRBJ2-2|TRBV7-9
CASSRLGGPPDTGELFF
TGTGCCAGCAGCCGCTTAGGGGGGCCCCCGGACACCGGGGAGCTGTTTTTT
>-|once|TRBJ1-2|TRBV19
CASSVRDRSNYGYTF
TGTGCCAGTAGTGTCAGGGACCGAAGTAACTATGGCTACACCTTC
>TRBD1|-|TRBJ1-2|TRBV28
CASSPDREIDGYTF
TGTGCCAGCAGTCCGGACAGGGAGATTGATGGCTACACCTTC
>TRBD2|-|TRBJ2-3|TRBV7-2
CASSLIAGAEADTQYF
TGTGCCAGCAGCTTAATAGCGGGAGCCGAGGCAGATACGCAGTATTTT
>TRBD1|-|TRBJ2-2|TRBV5-1
CASGWTGSTGELFF
TGCGCCAGCGGGTGGACAGGGTCCACCGGGGAGCTGTTTTTT
>TRBD2|-|TRBJ2-2|TRBV13
CASSDTSGLAGAGTGELFF
TGTGCCAGCAGCGACACCTCGGGACTAGCGGGAGCGGGGACCGGGGAGCTGTTTTTT
>TRBD1|-|TRBJ1-2|TRBV4-1
CASSQDRTGFGYTF
TGCGCCAGCAGCCAAGACCGGACAGGCTTTGGCTACACCTTC
>TRBD1|-|TRBJ2-7|TRBV7-8
CASRPTTGISYEQYF
TGTGCCAGCAGACCTACGACAGGGATCTCCTACGAGCAGTACTTC
>-|-|TRBJ1-2|TRBV9
CASSPPPGLNSGGYTF
TGTGCCAGCAGCCCTCCCCCAGGGTTGAATTCAGGGGGCTACACCTTC
>-|-|TRBJ2-1|TRBV5-6
CASSLFGGQSSYNEQFF
TGTGCCAGCAGCTTGTTCGGGGGCCAGAGCTCCTACAATGAGCAGTTCTTC
>TRBD2|-|TRBJ2-1|TRBV27
CASSHGGTYNEQFF
TGTGCCAGCAGTCACGGGGGGACCTACAATGAGCAGTTCTTC
>-|-|TRBJ2-7|TRBV6-5
CASSYLQGDEQYF
TGTGCCAGCAGTTACTTACAGGGTGACGAGCAGTACTTC
>-|once|TRBJ1-4|TRBV4-3
CASSQDPSDNEKLFF
TGCGCCAGCAGCCAAGATCCCAGCGACAATGAAAAACTGTTTTTT
>-|-|TRBJ2-3|TRBV5-6
CASSPVRGDPYTQYF
TGTGCCAGCAGCCCAGTCAGGGGTGACCCTTATACGCAGTATTTT
>-|-|TRBJ1-1|TRBV5-5
CASSFGRRGTEAFF
TGTGCCAGCAGTTTTGGCCGACGCGGCACTGAAGCTTTCTTT
>-|-|TRBJ2-6|TRBV9
CASSVLGGPGANVLTF
TGTGCCAGCAGCGTACTCGGGGGCCCTGGGGCCAACGTCCTGACTTTC
>-|once|TRBJ1-1|TRBV19
CASSGGGLHTEAFF
TGTGCCAGTAGTGGAGGAGGGCTGCACACTGAAGCTTTCTTT
>TRBD1|few|TRBJ2-1|TRBV7-2
CASSLAAGKGQGNEQFF
TGTGCCAGCAGCTTAGCGGCGGGTAAGGGACAGGGAAATGAGCAGTTCTTC
>-|-|TRBJ2-3|TRBV6-4
CASSDQTGGGTDTQYF
TGTGCCAGCAGTGATCAGACAGGCGGGGGCACAGATACGCAGTATTTT
>TRBD2|-|TRBJ2-3|TRBV9
CASSVLGGEFTDTQYF
TGTGCCAGCAGCGTACTTGGGGGGGAATTCACAGATACGCAGTATTTT
>TRBD1|once|TRBJ1-1|TRBV27
CASSLGQGSMNTEAFF
TGTGCCAGCAGTTTGGGACAGGGGTCCATGAACACTGAAGCTTTCTTT
>-|-|TRBJ2-1|TRBV6-4
CASSDSMLDEQFF
TGTGCCAGCAGTGACTCGATGTTGGATGAGCAGTTCTTC
>-|-|TRBJ2-3|TRBV6-5
CASSYGKGTDTQYF
TGTGCCAGCAGTTACGGGAAGGGGACAGATACGCAGTATTTT
>-|-|TRBJ1-1|TRBV6-2/TRBV6-3
CASGPGRDTEAFF
TGTGCCAGCGGTCCAGGGAGGGACACTGAAGCTTTCTTT
>-|-|TRBJ1-3|TRBV12-2
CASRLGGGPGNTIYF
TGTGCAAGTCGCTTAGGGGGCGGGCCTGGAAACACCATATATTTT
>-|-|TRBJ1-5|TRBV3-1
CASSHRQSNQPQHF
TGTGCCAGCAGCCATCGACAGTCAAATCAGCCCCAGCATTTT
>-|-|TRBJ1-5|TRBV13
CASSSPEGAIVHQPQHF
TGTGCCAGCAGCTCCCCCGAAGGGGCAATCGTTCATCAGCCCCAGCATTTT
>-|-|TRBJ2-3|TRBV14
CASSHPPYSTDTQYF
TGTGCCAGCAGCCATCCCCCCTATAGCACAGATACGCAGTATTTT
>-|-|TRBJ2-7|TRBV7-8
CASSLAEPYEQYF
TGTGCCAGCAGCTTAGCGGAACCCTACGAGCAGTACTTC
>-|-|TRBJ2-3|TRBV5-5
CASSRTDREYTDTQYF
TGTGCCAGCAGCCGCACGGACAGAGAGTACACAGATACGCAGTATTTT
>TRBD2|-|TRBJ2-3|TRBV7-2
CASSLGRLAGVGDTQYF
TGTGCCAGCAGCTTAGGACGGCTAGCGGGAGTAGGAGATACGCAGTATTTT
>-|-|TRBJ1-1|TRBV5-1
CASSLEGGPSLPEAFF
TGCGCCAGCAGCTTGGAGGGCGGTCCCAGCCTCCCTGAAGCTTTCTTT
>-|-|TRBJ2-1|TRBV7-3
CASTLAGGWDEQFF
TGTGCCAGCACCCTCGCGGGCGGCTGGGATGAGCAGTTCTTC
>-|few|TRBJ2-5|TRBV7-8
CASSLFQGEETQYF
TGTGCCAGCAGCTTATTCCAGGGAGAAGAGACCCAGTACTTC
>-|-|TRBJ2-1|TRBV27
CASSLTTRYNEQFF
TGTGCCAGCAGTCTCACGACCAGGTACAATGAGCAGTTCTTC
>-|-|TRBJ1-5|TRBV28
CASSLYQGTNQPQHF
TGTGCCAGCAGTTTATATCAGGGTACGAATCAGCCCCAGCATTTT
>-|-|TRBJ2-3|TRBV24-1
CATSDPGLPTDTQYF
TGTGCCACCAGTGATCCCGGATTACCCACAGATACGCAGTATTTT
>-|once|TRBJ1-1|TRBV2
CASSTGRRTFEAFF
TGTGCCAGCAGTACAGGGAGACGGACCTTCGAAGCTTTCTTT
>-|-|TRBJ1-6|TRBV14
CASSLTHSPLHF
TGTGCCAGCAGCCTCACCCATTCACCCCTCCACTTT
>TRBD1|once|TRBJ1-5|TRBV19
CASSIDGGTGVFQPQHF
TGTGCCAGTAGTATAGACGGAGGGACAGGGGTCTTTCAGCCCCAGCATTTT
>TRBD1|-|TRBJ1-4|TRBV12-3/TRBV12-4
CASSMYQPRTGGTNEKLFF
TGTGCCAGCAGTATGTACCAGCCGAGGACAGGAGGTACTAATGAAAAACTGTTTTTT
>-|-|TRBJ2-1|TRBV9
CASSVVDLGPWNEQFF
TGTGCCAGCAGCGTAGTTGATCTGGGACCGTGGAATGAGCAGTTCTTC
>-|-|TRBJ2-2|TRBV6-1
CASSARNTGELFF
TGTGCCAGCAGTGCAAGGAACACCGGGGAGCTGTTTTTT
>-|few|TRBJ1-1|TRBV5-4
CASSPRGWREAFF
TGTGCCAGCAGCCCGCGAGGGTGGAGGGAAGCTTTCTTT
>TRBD2|once|TRBJ2-1|TRBV4-1
CASSQEMSSGRGAYNEQFF
TGCGCCAGCAGCCAAGAAATGAGTAGCGGGAGAGGGGCCTACAATGAGCAGTTCTTC
>-|-|TRBJ1-1|TRBV27
CASSNPQGPEAFF
TGTGCCAGCAGTAACCCACAGGGTCCTGAAGCTTTCTTT